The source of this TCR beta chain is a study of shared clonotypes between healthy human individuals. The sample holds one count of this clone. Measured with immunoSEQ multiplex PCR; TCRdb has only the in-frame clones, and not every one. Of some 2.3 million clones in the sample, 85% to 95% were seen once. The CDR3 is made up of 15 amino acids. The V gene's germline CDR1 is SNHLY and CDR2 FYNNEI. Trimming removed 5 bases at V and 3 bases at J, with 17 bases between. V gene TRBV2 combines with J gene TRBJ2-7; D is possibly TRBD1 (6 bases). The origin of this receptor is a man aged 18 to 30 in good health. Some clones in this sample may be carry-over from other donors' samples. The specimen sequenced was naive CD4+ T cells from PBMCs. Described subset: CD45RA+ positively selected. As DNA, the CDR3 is TGTGCCAGCAGTCCCCGGGACATTACAAACTACGAGCAGTACTTC. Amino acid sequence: CASSPRDITNYEQYF. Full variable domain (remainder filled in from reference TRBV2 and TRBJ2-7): EPEVTQTPSHQVTQMGQEVILRCVPISNHLYFYWYRQILGQKVEFLVSFYNNEISEKSEIFDDQFSVERPDGSNFTLKIRSTKLEDSAMYFCASSPRDITNYEQYFGPGTRLTVT.